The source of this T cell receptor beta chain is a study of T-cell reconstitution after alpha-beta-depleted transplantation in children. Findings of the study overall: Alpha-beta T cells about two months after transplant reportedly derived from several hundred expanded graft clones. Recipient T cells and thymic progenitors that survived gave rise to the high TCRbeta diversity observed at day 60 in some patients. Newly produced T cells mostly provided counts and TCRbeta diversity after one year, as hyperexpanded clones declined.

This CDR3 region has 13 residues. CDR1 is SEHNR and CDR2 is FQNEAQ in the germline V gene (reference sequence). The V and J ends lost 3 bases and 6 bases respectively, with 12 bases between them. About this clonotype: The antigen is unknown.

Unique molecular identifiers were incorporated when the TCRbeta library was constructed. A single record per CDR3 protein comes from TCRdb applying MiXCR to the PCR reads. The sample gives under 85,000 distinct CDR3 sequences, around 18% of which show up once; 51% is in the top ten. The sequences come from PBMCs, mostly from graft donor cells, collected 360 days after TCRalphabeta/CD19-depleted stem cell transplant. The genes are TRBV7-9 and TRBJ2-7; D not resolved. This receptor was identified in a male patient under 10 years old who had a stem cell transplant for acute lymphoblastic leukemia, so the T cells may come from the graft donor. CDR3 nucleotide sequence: TGTGCCAGCAGCTTTCTTCGGGTTCCCGAGCAGTACTTC. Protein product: CASSFLRVPEQYF.